The rows below give T cell receptor beta chains drawn from one sample of a study of cytomegalovirus exposure and HLA in healthy donors. TCRdb's copy holds only in-frame clones and misses some; the assay was immunoSEQ multiplex PCR. The profile shows 150,000 to 200,000 clones, around nine tenths of them singletons. The source material was PBMCs. These receptors were obtained from a man aged 25 to 40 in good health and CMV-seropositive. The CDR3 runs from the conserved cysteine through the conserved F or W. D genes are given only for firm matches. Clone size appears in some rows only: once, few, many, or a class for an expanded clone.

NA,NA,TRBV19,TRBJ1-5,TGTGCCAGTAGCCGTGATATGGACCAGCCCCAGCATTTT,CASSRDMDQPQHF
NA,NA,TRBV28,TRBJ2-1,TGTGCCAGCAGCTCCGGGACCCTGCGCTTCTTC,CASSSGTLRFF
NA,NA,TRBV6-1,TRBJ2-1,TGTGCCAGCAGTTGGACAAACAATGAGCAGTTCTTC,CASSWTNNEQFF
NA,TRBD1,TRBV28,TRBJ2-7,TGTGCCAGCAGTGTCCCCACAGGGGGCAGGTACGAGCAGTACTTC,CASSVPTGGRYEQYF
NA,NA,TRBV9,TRBJ1-1,TGTGCCAGCAGCGTAACGGGCCAGAACACTGAAGCTTTCTTT,CASSVTGQNTEAFF
once,NA,TRBV9,TRBJ1-1,TGTGCCAGCAGCGCCGGGGGGGGCTGGGCCAACACTGAAGCTTTCTTT,CASSAGGGWANTEAFF
NA,NA,TRBV5-8,TRBJ1-1,TGTGCCAGCAGCTTGGCAGGAATAAGTCGGGCTGAAGCTTTCTTT,CASSLAGISRAEAFF
NA,NA,TRBV9,TRBJ1-1,TGTGCCAGCAGCGGTCCGGGAGAGGAAACTGAAGCTTTCTTT,CASSGPGEETEAFF
few,TRBD2,TRBV18,TRBJ2-1,TGTGCCAGCTCACCAGAAGCGGGAGGGGAGTTCTTC,CASSPEAGGEFF
NA,TRBD1,TRBV29-1,TRBJ2-2,TGCAGCGTTAAGGGGACAGGCGTAACCGGGGAGCTGTTTTTT,CSVKGTGVTGELFF
NA,NA,TRBV6-1,TRBJ1-2,TGTGCCAGCAGTGAAGTAGGCCTTTCTAGTGGCTACACCTTC,CASSEVGLSSGYTF
NA,TRBD1,TRBV27,TRBJ1-2,TGTGCCAGCAGCCAACTCTACAGGGGGCGAGCTAACTATGGCTACACCTTC,CASSQLYRGRANYGYTF
NA,TRBD1,TRBV9,TRBJ1-2,TGTGCCAGCAGCGTCTCCGGGACAGGGGGCGAAGGCTACACCTTC,CASSVSGTGGEGYTF